This T cell receptor beta chain comes out of a study of blood T cell repertoires in COVID-19. Study in general: Samples taken during acute and convalescent COVID-19 were collected in the United States, Italy and Spain. The analysed material was cDNA or gDNA that came from T cells, B-cell-depleted T cells, or PBMCs.

Original processing methods: How many nucleated cells were present was estimated from reference gene primer amplification. The protocol was immunoSEQ multiplex PCR, while the TCRdb copy is restricted to in-frame clones and leaves out a portion. V, J and clone size are taken as reported in that table, and D and trimming were inferred from the DNA itself. The sample consists of about 200,000 clones, under 90% of them appearing once. CDR1 is MGHRA and CDR2 is YSYEKL in the germline V gene. V lost 0 bases to trimming and J lost 9 bases; unmatched junction nucleotides: 9. The CDR3 extends over 16 amino acids.

This clonotype was sampled from a woman in her forties with active or convalescent COVID-19. The chain links TRBV4-1 to TRBJ1-5; the match to TRBD1 covers 9 bases. Sequencing was done on a sample of peripheral blood. In nucleotides, the CDR3 is TGCGCCAGCAGCCAAGATGGGACAGGGACCGGGCGGCCCCAGCATTTT. Amino acids: CASSQDGTGTGRPQHF.